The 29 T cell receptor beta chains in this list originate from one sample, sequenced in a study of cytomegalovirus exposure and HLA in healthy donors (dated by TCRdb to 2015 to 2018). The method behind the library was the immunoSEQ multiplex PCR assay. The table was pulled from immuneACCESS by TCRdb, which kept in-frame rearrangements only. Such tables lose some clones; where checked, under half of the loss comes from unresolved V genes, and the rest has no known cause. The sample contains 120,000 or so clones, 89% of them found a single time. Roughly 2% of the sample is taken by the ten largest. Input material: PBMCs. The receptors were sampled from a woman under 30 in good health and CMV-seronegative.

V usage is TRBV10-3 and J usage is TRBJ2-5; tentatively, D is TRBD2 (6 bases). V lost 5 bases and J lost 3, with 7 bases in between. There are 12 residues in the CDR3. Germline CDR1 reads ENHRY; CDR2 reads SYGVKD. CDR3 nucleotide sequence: TGTGCCATCAGTTCTAGCGAAGAGACCCAGTACTTC. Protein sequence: CAISSSEETQYF.

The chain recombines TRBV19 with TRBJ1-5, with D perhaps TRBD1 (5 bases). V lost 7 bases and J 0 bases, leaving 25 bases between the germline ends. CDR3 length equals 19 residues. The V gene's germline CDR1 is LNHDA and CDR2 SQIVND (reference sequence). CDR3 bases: TGTGCCAGTACCCCCTACGGGGGAGTAGGGGCTTATAGCAATCAGCCCCAGCATTTT. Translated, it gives CASTPYGGVGAYSNQPQHF.

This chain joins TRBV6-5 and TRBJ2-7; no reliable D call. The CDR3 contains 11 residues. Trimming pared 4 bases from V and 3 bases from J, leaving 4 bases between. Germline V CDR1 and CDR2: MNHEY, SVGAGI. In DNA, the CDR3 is TGTGCCAGCAGTTTAGACTACGAGCAGTACTTC. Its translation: CASSLDYEQYF.

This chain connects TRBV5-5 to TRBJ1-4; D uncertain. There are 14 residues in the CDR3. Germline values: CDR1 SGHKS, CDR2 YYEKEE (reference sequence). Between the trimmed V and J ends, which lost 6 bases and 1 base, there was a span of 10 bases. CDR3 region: CASTMSLTNEKLFF. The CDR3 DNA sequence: TGTGCCAGCACCATGAGTTTAACTAATGAAAAACTGTTTTTT.

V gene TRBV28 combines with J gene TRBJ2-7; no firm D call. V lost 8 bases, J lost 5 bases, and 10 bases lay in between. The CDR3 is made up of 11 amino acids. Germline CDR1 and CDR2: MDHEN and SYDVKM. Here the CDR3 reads CASGVLDEQYF. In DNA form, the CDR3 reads TGTGCCAGCGGAGTCCTGGACGAGCAGTACTTC. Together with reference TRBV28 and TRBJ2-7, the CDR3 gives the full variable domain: DVKVTQSSRYLVKRTGEKVFLECVQDMDHENMFWYRQDPGLGLRLIYFSYDVKMKEKGDIPEGYSVSREKKERFSLILESASTNQTSMYLCASGVLDEQYFGPGTRLTVT.

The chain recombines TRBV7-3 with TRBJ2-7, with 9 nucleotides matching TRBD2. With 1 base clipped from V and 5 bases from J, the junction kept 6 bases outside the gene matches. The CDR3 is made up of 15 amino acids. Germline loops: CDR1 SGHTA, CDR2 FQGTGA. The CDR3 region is CASSLRVAGADEQYF. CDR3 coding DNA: TGTGCCAGCAGCTTAAGGGTAGCGGGAGCAGACGAGCAGTACTTC.

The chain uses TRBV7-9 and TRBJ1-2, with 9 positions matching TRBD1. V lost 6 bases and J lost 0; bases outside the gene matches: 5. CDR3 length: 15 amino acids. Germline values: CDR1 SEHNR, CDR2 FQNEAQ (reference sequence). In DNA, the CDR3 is TGTGCCAGCAGTGAGGGACAGGGAACTAACTATGGCTACACCTTC. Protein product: CASSEGQGTNYGYTF. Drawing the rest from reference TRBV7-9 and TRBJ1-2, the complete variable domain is DTGVSQNPRHKITKRGQNVTFRCDPISEHNRLYWYRQTLGQGPEFLTYFQNEAQLEKSRLLSDRFSAERPKGSFSTLEIQRTEQGDSAMYLCASSEGQGTNYGYTFGSGTRLTVV.

The DNA for the CDR3 is TGTGCCAGCAAAAAAGGAAGCGGGAGCACAGATACGCAGTATTTT. Translated: CASKKGSGSTDTQYF. J is TRBJ2-3 and V is TRBV28, with D perhaps TRBD2 (6 bases). Germline CDR1 MDHEN, CDR2 SYDVKM. The V and J ends lost 7 bases and 0 bases respectively, with 14 bases between them. The CDR3 consists of 15 residues.

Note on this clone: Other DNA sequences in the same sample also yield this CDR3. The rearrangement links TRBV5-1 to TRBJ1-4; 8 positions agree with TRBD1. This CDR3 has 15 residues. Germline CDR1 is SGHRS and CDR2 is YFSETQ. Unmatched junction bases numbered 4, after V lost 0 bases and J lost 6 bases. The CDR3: CASSLAGTGDEKLFF. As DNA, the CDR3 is TGCGCCAGCAGCTTGGCCGGGACAGGAGATGAAAAACTGTTTTTT.

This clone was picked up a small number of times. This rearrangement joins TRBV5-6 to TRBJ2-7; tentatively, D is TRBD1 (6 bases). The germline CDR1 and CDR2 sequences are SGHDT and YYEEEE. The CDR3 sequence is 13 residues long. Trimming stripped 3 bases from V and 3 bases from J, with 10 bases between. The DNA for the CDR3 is TGTGCCAGCAGCTGGGGGCGGAGCTACGAGCAGTACTTC. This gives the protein CASSWGRSYEQYF.

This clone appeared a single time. This chain's CDR3 is CSASDRSGYTF. As DNA, the CDR3 is TGCAGTGCTTCAGACAGGTCGGGCTACACCTTC. This rearrangement joins TRBV20-1 to TRBJ1-2, with D maybe TRBD1 (6 bases). The CDR3 has 11 amino acids. V was pared by 5 bases and J by 8 bases, with 12 bases between. Germline CDR1 DFQATT, CDR2 SNEGSKA (reference sequence).

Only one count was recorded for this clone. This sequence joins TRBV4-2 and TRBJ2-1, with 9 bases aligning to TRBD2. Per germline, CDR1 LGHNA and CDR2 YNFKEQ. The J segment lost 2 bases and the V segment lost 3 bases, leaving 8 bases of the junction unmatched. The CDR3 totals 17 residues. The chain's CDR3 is CASSHASGIGAYNEQFF. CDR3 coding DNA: TGTGCCAGCAGCCATGCTAGCGGGATTGGAGCCTACAATGAGCAGTTCTTC.

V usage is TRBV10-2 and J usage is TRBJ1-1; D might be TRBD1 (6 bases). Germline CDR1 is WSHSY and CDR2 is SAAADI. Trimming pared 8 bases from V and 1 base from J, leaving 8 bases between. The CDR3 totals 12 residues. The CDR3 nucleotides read TGCGCCAGCGGGGGACAGAACACTGAAGCTTTCTTT. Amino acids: CASGGQNTEAFF.

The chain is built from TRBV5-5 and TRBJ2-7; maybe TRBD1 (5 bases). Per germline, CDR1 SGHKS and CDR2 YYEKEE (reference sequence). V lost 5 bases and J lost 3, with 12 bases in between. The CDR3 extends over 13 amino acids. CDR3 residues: CASSSDTLYEQYF. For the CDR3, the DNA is TGTGCCAGCAGTTCGGACACCCTCTACGAGCAGTACTTC.

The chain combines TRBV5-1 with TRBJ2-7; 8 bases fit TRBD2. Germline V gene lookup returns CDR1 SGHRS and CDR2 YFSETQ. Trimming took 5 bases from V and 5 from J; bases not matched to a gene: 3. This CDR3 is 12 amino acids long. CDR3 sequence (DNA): TGCGCCAGCAGAGCGGGAGTCCACGAGCAGTACTTC. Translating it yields CASRAGVHEQYF.

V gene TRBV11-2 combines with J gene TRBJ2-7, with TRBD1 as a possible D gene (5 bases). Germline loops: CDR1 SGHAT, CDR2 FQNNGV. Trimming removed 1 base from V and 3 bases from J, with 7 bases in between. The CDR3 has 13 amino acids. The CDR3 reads CASSLVQGYEQYF. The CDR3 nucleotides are TGTGCCAGCAGCTTAGTTCAGGGCTACGAGCAGTACTTC. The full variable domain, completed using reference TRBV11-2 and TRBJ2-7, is EAGVAQSPRYKIIEKRQSVAFWCNPISGHATLYWYQQILGQGPKLLIQFQNNGVVDDSQLPKDRFSAERLKGVDSTLKIQPAKLEDSAVYLCASSLVQGYEQYFGPGTRLTVT.

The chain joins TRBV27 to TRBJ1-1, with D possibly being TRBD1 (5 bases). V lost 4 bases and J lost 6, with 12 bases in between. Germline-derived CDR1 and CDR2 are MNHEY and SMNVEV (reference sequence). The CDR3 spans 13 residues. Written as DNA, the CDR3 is TGTGCCAGCAGTTGGACTATGACAGCTGAAGCTTTCTTT. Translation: CASSWTMTAEAFF.

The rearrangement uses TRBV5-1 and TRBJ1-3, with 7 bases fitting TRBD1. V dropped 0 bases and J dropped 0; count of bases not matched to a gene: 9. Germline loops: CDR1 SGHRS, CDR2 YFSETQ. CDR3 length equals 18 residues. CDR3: CASSLEGGQVFSGNTIYF. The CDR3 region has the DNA TGCGCCAGCAGCTTGGAAGGTGGACAGGTTTTCTCTGGAAACACCATATATTTT.

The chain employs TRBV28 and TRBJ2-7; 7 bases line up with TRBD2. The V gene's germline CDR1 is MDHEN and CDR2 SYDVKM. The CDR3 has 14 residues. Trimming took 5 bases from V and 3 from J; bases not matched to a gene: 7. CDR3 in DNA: TGTGCCAGCAGTCCTCTAGCGGAGAACTACGAGCAGTACTTC. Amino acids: CASSPLAENYEQYF.

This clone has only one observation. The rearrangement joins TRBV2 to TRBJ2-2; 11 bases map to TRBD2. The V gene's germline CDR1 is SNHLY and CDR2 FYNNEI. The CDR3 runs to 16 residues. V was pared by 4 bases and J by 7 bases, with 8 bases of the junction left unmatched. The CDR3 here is CASSASSGRFSGELFF. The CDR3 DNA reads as TGTGCCAGCAGTGCATCTAGCGGGAGGTTTAGCGGGGAGCTGTTTTTT.

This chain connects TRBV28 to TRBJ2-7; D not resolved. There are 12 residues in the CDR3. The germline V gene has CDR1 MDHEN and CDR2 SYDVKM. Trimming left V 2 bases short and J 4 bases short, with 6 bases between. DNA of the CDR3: TGTGCCAGCAGTTTACCGGGTTACGAGCAGTACTTC. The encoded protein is CASSLPGYEQYF.

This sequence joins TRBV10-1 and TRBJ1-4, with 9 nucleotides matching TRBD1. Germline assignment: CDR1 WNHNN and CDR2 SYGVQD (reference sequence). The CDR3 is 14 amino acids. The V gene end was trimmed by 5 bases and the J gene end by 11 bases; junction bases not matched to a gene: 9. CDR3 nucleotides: TGCGCCAGCAGTTTCCCGGGACAGGGCCATAAACTGTTTTTT. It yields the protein CASSFPGQGHKLFF.

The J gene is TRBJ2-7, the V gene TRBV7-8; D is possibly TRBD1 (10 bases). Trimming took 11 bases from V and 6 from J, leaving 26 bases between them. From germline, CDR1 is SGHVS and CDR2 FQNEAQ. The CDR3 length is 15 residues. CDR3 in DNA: TGTGCCGGAGTTAGCGGGGGACAGGGGACGGGCGAGCAGTACTTC. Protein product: CAGVSGGQGTGEQYF.

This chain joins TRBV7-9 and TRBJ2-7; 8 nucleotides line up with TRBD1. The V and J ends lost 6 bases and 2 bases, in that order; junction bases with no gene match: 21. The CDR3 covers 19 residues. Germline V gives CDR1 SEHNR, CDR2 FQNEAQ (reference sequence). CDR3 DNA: TGTGCCAGCAGAGAGTCGGGGACAGGTTATCAAGGGGAACCCTACGAGCAGTACTTC. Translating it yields CASRESGTGYQGEPYEQYF.

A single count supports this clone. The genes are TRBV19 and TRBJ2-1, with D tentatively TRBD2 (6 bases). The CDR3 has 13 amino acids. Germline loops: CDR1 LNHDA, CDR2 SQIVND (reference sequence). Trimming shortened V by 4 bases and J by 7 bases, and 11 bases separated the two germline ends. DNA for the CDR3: TGTGCCAGTAGTAAGGACTACATAAATGAGCAGTTCTTC. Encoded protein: CASSKDYINEQFF.

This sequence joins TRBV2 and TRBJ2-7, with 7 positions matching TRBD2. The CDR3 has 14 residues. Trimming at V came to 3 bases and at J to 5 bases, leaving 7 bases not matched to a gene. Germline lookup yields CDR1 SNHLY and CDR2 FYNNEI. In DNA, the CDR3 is TGTGCCAGCAGTGATGGTAGCGGGCGAGACGAGCAGTACTTC. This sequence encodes CASSDGSGRDEQYF.

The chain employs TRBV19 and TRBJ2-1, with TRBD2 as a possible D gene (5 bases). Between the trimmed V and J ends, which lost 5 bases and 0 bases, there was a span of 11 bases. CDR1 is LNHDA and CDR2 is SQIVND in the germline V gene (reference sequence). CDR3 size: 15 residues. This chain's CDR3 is CASSAGTSSYNEQFF. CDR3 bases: TGTGCCAGTAGTGCGGGTACTAGCTCCTACAATGAGCAGTTCTTC.

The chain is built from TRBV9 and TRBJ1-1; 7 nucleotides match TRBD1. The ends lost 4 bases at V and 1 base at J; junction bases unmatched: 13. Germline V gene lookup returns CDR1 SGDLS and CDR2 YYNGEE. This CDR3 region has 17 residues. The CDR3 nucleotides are TGTGCCAGCAGCTCCCCAAGAGGGGGGACAGAGAACACTGAAGCTTTCTTT. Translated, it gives CASSSPRGGTENTEAFF.

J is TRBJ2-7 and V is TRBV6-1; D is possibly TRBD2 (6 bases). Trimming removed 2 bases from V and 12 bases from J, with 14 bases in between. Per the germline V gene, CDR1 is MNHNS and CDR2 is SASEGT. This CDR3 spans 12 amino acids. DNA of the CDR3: TGTGCCAGCAGTGAATGGCAGTTCGGGGGGTACTTC. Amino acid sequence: CASSEWQFGGYF.